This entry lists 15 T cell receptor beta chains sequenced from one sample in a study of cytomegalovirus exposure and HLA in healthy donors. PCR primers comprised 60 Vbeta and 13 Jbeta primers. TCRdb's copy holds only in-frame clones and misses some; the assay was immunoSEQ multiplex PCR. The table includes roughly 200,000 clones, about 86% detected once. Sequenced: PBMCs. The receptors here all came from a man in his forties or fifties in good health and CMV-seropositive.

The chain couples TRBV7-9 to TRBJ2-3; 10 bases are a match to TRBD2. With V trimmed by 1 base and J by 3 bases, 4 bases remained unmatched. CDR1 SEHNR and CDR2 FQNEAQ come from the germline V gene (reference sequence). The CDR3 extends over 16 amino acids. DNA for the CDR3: TGTGCCAGCAGCTTAGGAGCGGGAGGGTTGACAGATACGCAGTATTTT. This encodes CASSLGAGGLTDTQYF.

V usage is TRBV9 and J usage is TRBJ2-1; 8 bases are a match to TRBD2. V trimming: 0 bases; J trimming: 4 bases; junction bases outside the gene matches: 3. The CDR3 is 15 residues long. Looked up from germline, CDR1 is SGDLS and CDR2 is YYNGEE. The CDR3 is CASSVGQREYNEQFF. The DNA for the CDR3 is TGTGCCAGCAGCGTAGGGCAGCGGGAGTACAATGAGCAGTTCTTC.

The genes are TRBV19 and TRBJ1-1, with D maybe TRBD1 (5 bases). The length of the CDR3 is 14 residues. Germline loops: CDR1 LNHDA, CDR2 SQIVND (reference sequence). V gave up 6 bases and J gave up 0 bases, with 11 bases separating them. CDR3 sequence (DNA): TGTGCCAGTAGGCTTCAGGGTGTGAACACTGAAGCTTTCTTT. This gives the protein CASRLQGVNTEAFF.

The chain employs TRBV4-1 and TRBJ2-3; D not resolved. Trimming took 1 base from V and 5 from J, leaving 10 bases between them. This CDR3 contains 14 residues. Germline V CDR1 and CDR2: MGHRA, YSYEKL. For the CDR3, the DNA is TGCGCCAGCAGCCAAGGACACGGCCGAGATACGCAGTATTTT. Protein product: CASSQGHGRDTQYF.

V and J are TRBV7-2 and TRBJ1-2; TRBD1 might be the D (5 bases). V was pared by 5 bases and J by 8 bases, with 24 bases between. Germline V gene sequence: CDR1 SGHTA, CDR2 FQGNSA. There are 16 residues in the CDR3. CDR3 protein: CASSPAVDRHLYGYTF. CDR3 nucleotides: TGTGCCAGCAGCCCCGCCGTCGACAGACACCTATACGGCTACACCTTC.

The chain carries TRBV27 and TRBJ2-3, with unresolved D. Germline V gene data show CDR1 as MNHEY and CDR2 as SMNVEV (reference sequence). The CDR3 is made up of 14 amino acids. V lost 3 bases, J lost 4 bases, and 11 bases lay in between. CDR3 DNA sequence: TGTGCCAGCAGTTTTGGGCCTATGTCAGATACGCAGTATTTT. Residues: CASSFGPMSDTQYF.

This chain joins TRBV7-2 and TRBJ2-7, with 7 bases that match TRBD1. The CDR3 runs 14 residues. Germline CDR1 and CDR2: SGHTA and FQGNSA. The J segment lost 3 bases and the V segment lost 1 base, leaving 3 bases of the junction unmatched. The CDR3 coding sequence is TGTGCCAGCAGCTTAGGGACAGGCCACTACGAGCAGTACTTC. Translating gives CASSLGTGHYEQYF.

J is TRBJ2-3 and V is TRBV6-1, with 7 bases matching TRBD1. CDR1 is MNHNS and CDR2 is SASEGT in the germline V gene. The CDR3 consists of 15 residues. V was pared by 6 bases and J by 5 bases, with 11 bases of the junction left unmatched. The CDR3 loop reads CASRAFSRDRDTQYF. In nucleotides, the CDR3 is TGTGCCAGCAGGGCCTTTTCCCGGGACAGAGATACGCAGTATTTT.

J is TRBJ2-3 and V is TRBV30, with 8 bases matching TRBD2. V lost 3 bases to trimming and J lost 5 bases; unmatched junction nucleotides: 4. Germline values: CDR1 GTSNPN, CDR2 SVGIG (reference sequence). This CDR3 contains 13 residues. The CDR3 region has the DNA TGTGCCTGGAGCGCGGGGGGCCAAGATACGCAGTATTTT. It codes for CAWSAGGQDTQYF.

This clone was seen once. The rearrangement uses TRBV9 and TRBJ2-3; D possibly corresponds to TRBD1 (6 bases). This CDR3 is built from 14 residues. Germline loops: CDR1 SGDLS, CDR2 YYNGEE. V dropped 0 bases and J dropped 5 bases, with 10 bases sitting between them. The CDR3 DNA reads TGTGCCAGCAGCGTAGCAGGGGTGGGAGATACGCAGTATTTT. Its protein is CASSVAGVGDTQYF.

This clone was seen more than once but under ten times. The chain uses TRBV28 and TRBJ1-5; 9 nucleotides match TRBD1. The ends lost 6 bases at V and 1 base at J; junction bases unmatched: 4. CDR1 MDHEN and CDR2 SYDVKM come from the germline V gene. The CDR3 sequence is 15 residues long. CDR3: CASRETGGSNQPQHF. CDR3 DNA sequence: TGTGCCAGCAGGGAGACAGGGGGGAGCAATCAGCCCCAGCATTTT. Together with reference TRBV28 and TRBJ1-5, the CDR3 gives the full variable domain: DVKVTQSSRYLVKRTGEKVFLECVQDMDHENMFWYRQDPGLGLRLIYFSYDVKMKEKGDIPEGYSVSREKKERFSLILESASTNQTSMYLCASRETGGSNQPQHFGDGTRLSIL.

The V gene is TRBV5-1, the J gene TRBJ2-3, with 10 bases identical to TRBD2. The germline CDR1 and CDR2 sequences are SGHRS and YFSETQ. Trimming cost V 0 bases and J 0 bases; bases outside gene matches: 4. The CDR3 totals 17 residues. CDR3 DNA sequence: TGCGCCAGCAGCTTGGAACTAGCGGGGACTAGCACAGATACGCAGTATTTT. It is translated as CASSLELAGTSTDTQYF.

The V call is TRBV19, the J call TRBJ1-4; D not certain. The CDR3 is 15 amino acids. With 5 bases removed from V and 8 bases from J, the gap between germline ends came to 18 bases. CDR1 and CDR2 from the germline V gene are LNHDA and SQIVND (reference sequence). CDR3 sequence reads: CASSPGGRVREKLFF. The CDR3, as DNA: TGTGCCAGTAGTCCAGGAGGGAGGGTGAGGGAAAAACTGTTTTTT.

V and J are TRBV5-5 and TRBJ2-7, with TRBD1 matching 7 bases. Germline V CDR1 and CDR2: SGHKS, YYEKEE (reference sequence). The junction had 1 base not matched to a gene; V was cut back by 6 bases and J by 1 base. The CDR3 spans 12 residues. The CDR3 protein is CASKGQSYEQYF. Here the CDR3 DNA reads TGTGCCAGCAAGGGACAGTCCTACGAGCAGTACTTC.

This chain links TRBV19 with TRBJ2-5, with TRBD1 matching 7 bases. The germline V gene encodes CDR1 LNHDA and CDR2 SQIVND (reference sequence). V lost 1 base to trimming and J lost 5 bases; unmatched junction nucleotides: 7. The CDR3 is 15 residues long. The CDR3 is CASSIAGQVGETQYF. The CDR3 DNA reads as TGTGCCAGTAGTATAGCTGGACAGGTCGGGGAGACCCAGTACTTC.